This passage covers 32 T cell receptor beta chains from one sample sequenced in a study of shared clonotypes between healthy human individuals. Sequencing was performed with immunoSEQ multiplex PCR; in TCRdb, only in-frame clones are kept and a portion is missing. The sample lists some 2,500,000 clones, 80% to 95% seen once, with 0.37% in the top ten. The sequenced sample was naive CD4+ T cells from PBMCs. Stated subset: CD45RA+ positively selected. The receptors were gathered from a young man in good health. Some clones in this sample may be carry-over from other donors' samples.

The chain is built from TRBV11-2 and TRBJ2-2; D remains unclear. CDR1 and CDR2 (germline): SGHAT, FQNNGV. Trimming cost V 3 bases and J 8 bases, with 16 bases left between them. The CDR3 spans 15 residues. The CDR3 nucleotides read TGTGCCAGCAGCTTTGTGACTGATCCCCCTGGGGAGCTGTTTTTT. Translating gives CASSFVTDPPGELFF.

The rearrangement links TRBV5-1 to TRBJ2-7; D unresolved. Trimming pared 0 bases from V and 6 bases from J, leaving 16 bases between. The germline V gene encodes CDR1 SGHRS and CDR2 YFSETQ. This CDR3 has 15 amino acids. The CDR3 nucleotides read TGCGCCAGCAGCTTGGTTGTTGAGGCAGCTTCCGAGCAGTACTTC. The encoded protein is CASSLVVEAASEQYF. Filled out from reference TRBV5-1 and TRBJ2-7, the complete variable domain reads KAGVTQTPRYLIKTRGQQVTLSCSPISGHRSVSWYQQTPGQGLQFLFEYFSETQRNKGNFPGRFSGRQFSNSRSEMNVSTLELGDSALYLCASSLVVEAASEQYFGPGTRLTVT.

The chain links TRBV27 to TRBJ2-1; D gene ambiguous. The germline V and J ends were trimmed by 0 bases and 10 bases, with 7 bases remaining between them. This CDR3 comprises 12 residues. The germline V gene encodes CDR1 MNHEY and CDR2 SMNVEV (reference sequence). Here the CDR3 reads CASSLSGVEQFF. In nucleotides, the CDR3 is TGTGCCAGCAGTTTATCCGGAGTAGAGCAGTTCTTC.

V is TRBV10-1 and J is TRBJ2-2; the D call may be TRBD1 or TRBD2 (5 bases each). The CDR3 covers 13 residues. With 7 bases removed from V and 5 bases from J, the gap between germline ends came to 11 bases. CDR1 WNHNN and CDR2 SYGVQD come from the germline V gene (reference sequence). CDR3 region: CASNRDRTGELFF. CDR3 bases: TGCGCCAGCAATAGGGACCGAACCGGGGAGCTGTTTTTT.

J is TRBJ2-5 and V is TRBV7-3; either TRBD1 or TRBD2 may supply D (5 bases each). The CDR3 consists of 15 residues. Trimming removed 2 bases from V and 5 bases from J, with 15 bases in between. Germline values: CDR1 SGHTA, CDR2 FQGTGA. CDR3 bases: TGTGCCAGCAGCTTACCGGGGCCCCCCGAGGAGACCCAGTACTTC. Translated, it gives CASSLPGPPEETQYF.

In the case of this clone: This CDR3 is also generated by other DNA sequences in the sample. This chain joins TRBV5-4 and TRBJ2-7; either TRBD1 or TRBD2 may fit D (6 bases each). CDR3 length: 13 residues. The V end was cut by 4 bases, the J end by 0 bases, with 8 bases between. Looked up from germline, CDR1 is SGHNT and CDR2 is YYREEE (reference sequence). The CDR3 region is CASSPGASYEQYF. Here the CDR3 DNA reads TGTGCCAGCAGCCCGGGGGCCTCCTACGAGCAGTACTTC.

The rearrangement links TRBV7-8 to TRBJ1-3; D might be TRBD1 (6 bases). The CDR3 totals 15 residues. CDR1 and CDR2 from the germline V gene are SGHVS and FQNEAQ. V was pared by 3 bases and J by 4 bases, with 13 bases between. In DNA, the CDR3 is TGTGCCAGCAGCTTTGCTTGGACAGAGGGAAACACCATATATTTT. Its translation is CASSFAWTEGNTIYF.

The J gene is TRBJ2-3, the V gene TRBV30, with TRBD1 matching over 11 bases. The junction had 5 bases not matched to a gene; V was cut back by 2 bases and J by 1 base. The germline gives CDR1 GTSNPN, CDR2 SVGIG (reference sequence). The CDR3 sequence is 16 residues long. As DNA, the CDR3 is TGTGCCTGGAGTCCCAGGACAGGGGGCCGCACAGATACGCAGTATTTT. Its protein product is CAWSPRTGGRTDTQYF.

The gene calls are TRBV6-6 and TRBJ2-7; a weak D match, TRBD2 (6 bases). This CDR3 is 14 amino acids long. Germline lookup yields CDR1 MNHNY and CDR2 SVGAGI (reference sequence). V was shortened by 2 bases and J by 2 bases, with 10 bases between the two germline ends. The CDR3 region is CASSYGGAPYEQYF. The CDR3 DNA follows: TGTGCCAGCAGTTACGGAGGGGCCCCCTACGAGCAGTACTTC.

This sequence joins TRBV4-1 and TRBJ1-5, with no clear D. This CDR3 contains 14 residues. V lost 3 bases to trimming and J lost 6 bases, with 12 bases between them. CDR1 and CDR2 (germline): MGHRA, YSYEKL. CDR3 loop: CASSQTGSGQPQHF. CDR3 coding DNA: TGCGCCAGCAGCCAGACGGGTTCGGGTCAGCCCCAGCATTTT.

This clone has a single count. The chain joins TRBV18 to TRBJ2-2; no reliable D call. This CDR3 contains 14 residues. Germline V gene data show CDR1 as KGHSH and CDR2 as LQKENI. The V end was cut by 4 bases, the J end by 3 bases, with 9 bases between. The CDR3 sequence: CASSRQVDTGELFF. The CDR3 nucleotides read TGTGCCAGCTCACGGCAGGTGGACACCGGGGAGCTGTTTTTT.

In this sample, this clone turned up once. The chain combines TRBV29-1 with TRBJ2-1; 7 bases match TRBD2. CDR1 is SQVTM, CDR2 ANQGSEA, per germline. The CDR3 loop spans 13 amino acids. V lost 4 bases to trimming and J lost 6 bases; unmatched junction nucleotides: 6. The CDR3 spells CSVALPSGNEQFF. CDR3 DNA sequence: TGCAGCGTTGCTCTGCCTAGCGGCAATGAGCAGTTCTTC.

The genes are TRBV5-1 and TRBJ2-7; weak D call: TRBD1 (5 bases). The CDR3 totals 16 residues. From germline, CDR1 is SGHRS and CDR2 YFSETQ. The ends were cut back, 4 bases at V and 0 bases at J, with 17 bases in the middle. The CDR3 bases are TGCGCCAGCAGCCCACAAGGGGCCGTCTCCTCCTACGAGCAGTACTTC. This gives the protein CASSPQGAVSSYEQYF.

V and J are TRBV7-3 and TRBJ2-3; D uncertain. Germline-derived CDR1 and CDR2 are SGHTA and FQGTGA. V gave up 4 bases and J gave up 6 bases, with 8 bases separating them. This CDR3 comprises 12 residues. The CDR3 sequence is CASSSNADTQYF. The CDR3 nucleotides read TGTGCCAGCAGCTCCAACGCGGATACGCAGTATTTT.

This rearrangement joins TRBV10-3 to TRBJ1-4; 8 nucleotides agree with TRBD1. V was pared by 4 bases and J by 6 bases, with 7 bases of the junction left unmatched. This CDR3 has 15 residues. CDR1 is ENHRY and CDR2 is SYGVKD in the germline V gene. The CDR3 spells CAISALTGGDEKLFF. The CDR3 DNA reads as TGTGCCATCAGTGCGCTAACAGGGGGAGATGAAAAACTGTTTTTT.

Only a few counts were recorded for this clone. This chain connects TRBV6-6 to TRBJ1-1; D may be TRBD1 (5 bases). Trimming took 6 bases from V and 5 from J, leaving 10 bases between them. The CDR3 has 12 amino acids. Germline V gene lookup returns CDR1 MNHNY and CDR2 SVGAGI (reference sequence). In DNA, the CDR3 is TGTGCCAGCAGGACCGGGGGGACTGAAGCTTTCTTT. As protein: CASRTGGTEAFF.

About this clone: Compared with germline, one end of the junction differs, possibly owing to a read error. CDR3: CASSQVVRGDGNQPQHF. The CDR3 region has the DNA TGTGCCAGCAGTCAAGTGGTCAGGGGGGATGGCAATCAGCCCCAGCATTTT. This chain joins TRBV4-2 and TRBJ1-5; 7 bases agree with TRBD1. The CDR3 runs 17 residues. CDR1 and CDR2 (germline): LGHNA, YNFKEQ.

This clone was detected a few times. Other DNA sequences within the sample encode an identical CDR3. In DNA form, the CDR3 reads TGTGCCAGCAGTGAAGGGACAGGGGGCACTGAAGCTTTCTTT. Translation gives CASSEGTGGTEAFF. This chain connects TRBV2 to TRBJ1-1; 10 positions match TRBD1. From germline, CDR1 is SNHLY and CDR2 FYNNEI. With V trimmed by 1 base and J by 4 bases, 0 bases remained unmatched. The CDR3 totals 14 residues.

This clone was seen more than once but under ten times. The gene calls are TRBV6-1 and TRBJ1-2; TRBD1 might be the D (5 bases). There are 15 residues in the CDR3. V shed 2 bases and J shed 0 bases, with 10 bases lying between them. In germline, CDR1 is MNHNS, CDR2 SASEGT. CDR3 DNA sequence: TGTGCCAGCAGTGAATCTGGACAAGCTAACTATGGCTACACCTTC. It encodes CASSESGQANYGYTF.

The chain joins TRBV4-3 to TRBJ2-1; D is possibly TRBD2 (5 bases). The CDR3 has 16 amino acids. From germline, CDR1 is LGHNA and CDR2 YSLEER. Trimming left V 1 base short and J 4 bases short, with 14 bases between. The CDR3 DNA is TGCGCCAGCAGCCAAGGATGGACTGGAATTTACAATGAGCAGTTCTTC. It encodes CASSQGWTGIYNEQFF.

The chain links TRBV6-1 to TRBJ2-7, with a tentative D call TRBD2 (5 bases). V gave up 5 bases and J gave up 7 bases, with 18 bases separating them. CDR1 is MNHNS, CDR2 SASEGT, per germline. The CDR3 has 14 amino acids. The CDR3 sequence is CASSTDRVGSEQYF. The CDR3 nucleotides read TGTGCCAGCAGTACGGACCGGGTTGGGAGTGAGCAGTACTTC.

This chain connects TRBV10-1 to TRBJ2-5, with 7 positions matching TRBD1. Trimming at V came to 7 bases and at J to 3 bases, leaving 8 bases not matched to a gene. The CDR3 totals 14 residues. CDR1 is WNHNN and CDR2 is SYGVQD in the germline V gene (reference sequence). Here the CDR3 DNA reads TGCGCCAGCAACCCGACAGGGACGGAAGAGACCCAGTACTTC. The encoded protein is CASNPTGTEETQYF.

V usage is TRBV11-2 and J usage is TRBJ2-1; D may be TRBD2 (5 bases). V was shortened by 5 bases and J by 9 bases, with 11 bases between the two germline ends. There are 12 residues in the CDR3. CDR1 and CDR2 from the germline V gene are SGHAT and FQNNGV. CDR3 in amino acids: CASSNLAGEQFF. The CDR3 coding sequence is TGTGCCAGCAGCAATTTGGCGGGTGAGCAGTTCTTC. Full variable domain (missing parts from reference TRBV11-2 and TRBJ2-1): EAGVAQSPRYKIIEKRQSVAFWCNPISGHATLYWYQQILGQGPKLLIQFQNNGVVDDSQLPKDRFSAERLKGVDSTLKIQPAKLEDSAVYLCASSNLAGEQFFGPGTRLTVL.

The rearrangement links TRBV28 to TRBJ2-7; D is unclear. Looked up from germline, CDR1 is MDHEN and CDR2 is SYDVKM. V lost 5 bases to trimming and J lost 9 bases, with 14 bases between them. This CDR3 contains 12 residues. CDR3 DNA: TGTGCCAGCAGTGACAACCCGTTCGGGCAGTACTTC. Protein: CASSDNPFGQYF.

The genes are TRBV28 and TRBJ1-4; possibly TRBD1 for D (6 bases). The CDR3 runs 14 residues. Germline values: CDR1 MDHEN, CDR2 SYDVKM. V was clipped by 7 bases and J by 7 bases, with 16 bases between them. The CDR3 DNA sequence: TGTGCCAGCACCCGGACAGACTTGCGTGAAAAACTGTTTTTT. It specifies CASTRTDLREKLFF.

The chain uses TRBV6-5 and TRBJ1-5; D is unclear. CDR1 and CDR2 (germline): MNHEY, SVGAGI. There are 14 residues in the CDR3. The ends were cut back, 2 bases at V and 4 bases at J, with 9 bases in the middle. In DNA, the CDR3 is TGTGCCAGCAGTTACGGGAGTGCGAATCAGCCCCAGCATTTT. This encodes CASSYGSANQPQHF.

A note on this clone: Other DNA sequences of this sample code for an identical CDR3. The chain joins TRBV5-1 to TRBJ2-3; D call uncertain. Germline-derived CDR1 and CDR2 are SGHRS and YFSETQ. CDR3 length: 12 amino acids. Trimming took off 4 bases at V and 6 bases at J, with 9 bases between the two ends. CDR3 sequence: CASSPPGDTQYF. As DNA, the CDR3 is TGCGCCAGCAGCCCACCCGGGGATACGCAGTATTTT.

About this clone: Different DNA sequences within this sample yield the same CDR3. The chain links TRBV18 to TRBJ2-7, with a tentative D call TRBD2 (6 bases). The CDR3 has 13 amino acids. Looked up from germline, CDR1 is KGHSH and CDR2 is LQKENI. Trimming pared 3 bases from V and 1 base from J, leaving 7 bases between. The CDR3 DNA is TGTGCCAGCTCACCGGGACTTTCCTACGAGCAGTACTTC. It is translated as CASSPGLSYEQYF.

V usage is TRBV28 and J usage is TRBJ1-4; 8 bases align to TRBD1. J gave up 5 bases and V 8 bases, and 7 bases lay outside the gene matches. The CDR3 runs to 14 residues. Germline loops: CDR1 MDHEN, CDR2 SYDVKM. The CDR3 here is CASARDRTNEKLFF. The CDR3 bases are TGTGCCAGCGCCCGGGACAGGACAAATGAAAAACTGTTTTTT.

The chain couples TRBV30 to TRBJ1-1; D perhaps matches TRBD1 (6 bases). This CDR3 comprises 14 residues. V lost 2 bases to trimming and J lost 0 bases, with 10 bases between them. CDR1 and CDR2 (germline): GTSNPN, SVGIG (reference sequence). In nucleotides, the CDR3 is TGTGCCTGGAGTAGGGACAACCTGAACACTGAAGCTTTCTTT. Translating gives CAWSRDNLNTEAFF.

This clone has just one count. The rearrangement joins TRBV29-1 to TRBJ1-2, with D unresolved. Trimming shortened V by 6 bases and J by 8 bases, and 19 bases separated the two germline ends. The germline CDR1 and CDR2 sequences are SQVTM and ANQGSEA. The CDR3 sequence is 13 residues long. Here the CDR3 reads CSVQPGSMGGYTF. CDR3 coding DNA: TGCAGCGTCCAACCGGGATCCATGGGAGGCTACACCTTC.

This clone was seen more than once but under ten times. Other DNA sequences in the sample encode the same CDR3. The chain joins TRBV15 to TRBJ2-7; unclear D gene. Trimming left V 0 bases short and J 0 bases short, with 6 bases between. Germline lookup yields CDR1 LNHNV and CDR2 YYDKDF (reference sequence). This CDR3 is 14 amino acids long. The CDR3 DNA reads TGTGCCACCAGCAGAGATCCAGGCTCCTACGAGCAGTACTTC. As protein: CATSRDPGSYEQYF.